The 11 T cell receptor beta chains given below trace back to one sample, sequenced in a study of blood T cell repertoires in COVID-19. Method: immunoSEQ multiplex PCR; TCRdb's copy keeps in-frame clones and lacks some. The profile shows 250,000 to 300,000 clones, 80% to 95% of them singletons. Source material: PBMCs or T cells enriched from blood (not recorded which). The source is a woman aged 25-40 years who had recovered from COVID-19.

The chain joins TRBV3-1 (or the pseudogene TRBV3-2) to TRBJ2-3; D possibly corresponds to TRBD2 (6 bases). Trimming left V 4 bases short and J 1 base short, with 15 bases between. Germline CDR1 is LGHDT and CDR2 is YNNKEL (reference sequence). The CDR3 totals 16 residues. In DNA, the CDR3 is TGTGCCAGCAGCCGTCGGACTATCCGAGGCACAGATACGCAGTATTTT. Translation: CASSRRTIRGTDTQYF.

This clone showed up just once. V and J are TRBV7-2 and TRBJ1-1, with D maybe TRBD1 (5 bases). From germline, CDR1 is SGHTA and CDR2 FQGNSA. V lost 0 bases and J 0 bases, leaving 8 bases between the germline ends. This CDR3 has 15 residues. The CDR3 region is CASSLASGMNTEAFF. The CDR3, as DNA: TGTGCCAGCAGCTTAGCCTCAGGGATGAACACTGAAGCTTTCTTT.

V usage is TRBV9 and J usage is TRBJ2-3, with D tentatively TRBD2 (6 bases). With 4 bases removed from V and 2 bases from J, the gap between germline ends came to 17 bases. CDR1 is SGDLS and CDR2 is YYNGEE in the germline V gene. The CDR3 is 16 amino acids. The CDR3 loop is CASSPQQAGTTDTQYF. DNA of the CDR3: TGTGCCAGCAGCCCCCAGCAGGCGGGAACCACAGATACGCAGTATTTT.

The chain carries TRBV20-1 and TRBJ1-2; D call uncertain. Trimming took 8 bases from V and 4 from J, leaving 8 bases between them. The CDR3 has 10 amino acids. Germline CDR1 DFQATT, CDR2 SNEGSKA (reference sequence). CDR3 in DNA: TGCAGTTCCCCCCTCTATGGCTACACCTTC. Its protein product is CSSPLYGYTF.

The V call is TRBV7-2, the J call TRBJ2-4; 7 bases match TRBD1. The CDR3 length is 13 residues. J gave up 7 bases and V 3 bases, and 3 bases lay outside the gene matches. Germline CDR1 reads SGHTA; CDR2 reads FQGNSA. The CDR3 nucleotides read TGTGCCAGCAGCTTGGGACAGCTGAACATTCAGTACTTC. Translating gives CASSLGQLNIQYF. Full variable domain (missing parts from reference TRBV7-2 and TRBJ2-4): GAGVSQSPSNKVTEKGKDVELRCDPISGHTALYWYRQSLGQGLEFLIYFQGNSAPDKSGLPSDRFSAERTGGSVSTLTIQRTQQEDSAVYLCASSLGQLNIQYFGAGTRLSVL.

This clone was recorded once. The V gene is TRBV13, the J gene TRBJ1-2; 11 bases match TRBD1. CDR1 is PRHDT, CDR2 FYEKMQ, per germline (reference sequence). J was trimmed by 8 bases and V by 3 bases; bases with no gene match: 5. This CDR3 is 14 amino acids long. Here the CDR3 DNA reads TGTGCCAGCAGCTTCCCGGGACAGGGGGAAGGCTACACCTTC. It translates to CASSFPGQGEGYTF.

This clone was seen only once. J is TRBJ2-7 and V is TRBV5-1, with D possibly being TRBD2 (5 bases). The V gene lost 5 bases and the J gene lost 6 bases, with 9 bases spanning the gap. This CDR3 region has 11 residues. Looked up from germline, CDR1 is SGHRS and CDR2 is YFSETQ. The CDR3 region is CASREGSEQYF. The CDR3 coding sequence is TGCGCCAGCAGAGAAGGGAGCGAGCAGTACTTC.

The gene calls are TRBV28 and TRBJ1-5, with 7 bases identical to TRBD1. This CDR3 comprises 17 residues. The germline CDR1 and CDR2 sequences are MDHEN and SYDVKM. Unmatched junction bases numbered 16, after V lost 5 bases and J lost 6 bases. CDR3 in DNA: TGTGCCAGCAGTAAAGGAGTGCGACAGGGATATCGTCAGCCCCAGCATTTT. Its protein product is CASSKGVRQGYRQPQHF.

The chain recombines TRBV24-1 with TRBJ2-5; 14 bases align to TRBD2. CDR1 and CDR2 (germline): KGHDR, SFDVKD. The CDR3 totals 18 residues. With 6 bases clipped from V and 5 bases from J, the junction kept 13 bases outside the gene matches. The CDR3 here is CATSPEGLAGERGETQYF. The CDR3 bases are TGTGCCACCAGTCCCGAGGGACTAGCGGGAGAGCGGGGTGAGACCCAGTACTTC.

The CDR3 sequence: CASSLGLGQETQYF. CDR3 sequence (DNA): TGTGCCAGTAGTCTCGGACTAGGCCAAGAGACCCAGTACTTC. The chain carries TRBV19 and TRBJ2-5, with 7 bases aligning to TRBD2. The length of the CDR3 is 14 residues. The J segment lost 1 base and the V segment lost 5 bases, leaving 4 bases of the junction unmatched. From germline, CDR1 is LNHDA and CDR2 SQIVND (reference sequence).

The chain recombines TRBV14 with TRBJ1-2, with D possibly TRBD1 on 5 matching bases. The V end lost 3 bases, the J end lost 4 bases, and 18 bases lay between the germline ends. Germline assignment: CDR1 SGHDN and CDR2 FVKESK. The CDR3 extends over 16 amino acids. CDR3 in amino acids: CASSQAGIQAGYGYTF. The CDR3 DNA sequence: TGTGCCAGCAGCCAGGCTGGCATACAGGCCGGCTATGGCTACACCTTC. The entire variable domain, with the rest obtained from reference TRBV14 and TRBJ1-2, is as follows: EAGVTQFPSHSVIEKGQTVTLRCDPISGHDNLYWYRRVMGKEIKFLLHFVKESKQDESGMPNNRFLAERTGGTYSTLKVQPAELEDSGVYFCASSQAGIQAGYGYTFGSGTRLTVV.